These 25 T cell receptor beta chains share one sample of origin, sequenced in a study of regulatory T cells in long-lasting Graves disease (dated by TCRdb to the early 2020s). This specimen's time point label, interpreted: newly diagnosed GD, antithyroid drugs for less than 3 months. For both TCR sequencing and RNA sequencing, RNA was extracted from PBMCs in TRIzol. The library was generated by multiplex PCR. The listed sequencing device is Illumina HiSeq 4000. TCR beta libraries were built with iRepertoire HTBI primers and Arm-PCR amplification of CDR3 regions. TCRdb applied fastp at Q25 and MiXCR to the public reads, then kept only in-frame beta chains. Each entry is one CDR3 protein sequence, shown with its most common DNA and genes. Within this sample are roughly 610,000 distinct CDR3 sequences, with 15% to 20% of them counted one time only. The ten largest clonotypes hold more than 15% of the sample.

This sample also appeared in a second study, on T cells in Graves' hyperthyroidism and ophthalmopathy.

The sequences come from peripheral blood mononuclear cells (PBMCs), collected at new diagnosis, from a patient treated with antithyroid drugs. Receptors originate from a woman aged 25 to 39 with Graves disease. Donor details come from another sample of the same person, matched by shared clones.

This clonotype was counted only a few times. This rearrangement joins TRBV20-1 to TRBJ2-7, with 7 positions matching TRBD1. This CDR3 is 18 amino acids long. Looked up from germline, CDR1 is DFQATT and CDR2 is SNEGSKA (reference sequence). V gave up 0 bases and J gave up 2 bases; unmatched junction bases: 16. The CDR3 coding sequence is TGCAGTGCTAGAGATACCAGCCCCGGGACAGCGAACCCCTACGAGCAGTACTTC. Amino acids: CSARDTSPGTANPYEQYF.

Many counts were recorded for this clonotype. V and J are TRBV7-2 and TRBJ2-1; D is uncertain. The V end was cut by 4 bases, the J end by 4 bases, with 14 bases between. CDR1 SGHTA and CDR2 FQGNSA come from the germline V gene. This CDR3 has 15 amino acids. DNA of the CDR3: TGTGCCAGCAGCTCCCGGCTACCAACTTACAATGAGCAGTTCTTC. Translated, it gives CASSSRLPTYNEQFF.

To note about this clonotype: A much larger clone differs by one base, so this may be a read error. This CDR3 fails to terminate in the conserved phenylalanine or tryptophan, so it likely reflects a read error. The V and J genes are TRBV27 and TRBJ2-7, with a tentative D call TRBD1 (6 bases). CDR1 is MNHEY and CDR2 is SMNVEV in the germline V gene (reference sequence). Trimming cost V 6 bases and J 2 bases, with 11 bases left between them. The CDR3 extends over 13 amino acids. The CDR3 loop is CASSNRVTYEQYL. CDR3 sequence (DNA): TGTGCCAGCAGCAACAGGGTCACCTACGAGCAGTACCTC.

This clonotype appeared a few times. The rearrangement uses TRBV7-9 and TRBJ2-3; D ambiguous. The CDR3 runs 13 residues. Germline V gene sequence: CDR1 SEHNR, CDR2 FQNEAQ (reference sequence). V dropped 5 bases and J dropped 6 bases, with 12 bases sitting between them. For the CDR3, the DNA is TGTGCCAGCAGCCCCCGACCCAAGGATACGCAGTATTTT. Amino acid sequence: CASSPRPKDTQYF.

This clonotype showed up just a few times. The gene calls are TRBV24-1 and TRBJ2-7, with 8 bases fitting TRBD2. Germline CDR1 reads KGHDR; CDR2 reads SFDVKD. The CDR3 is 14 residues long. Trimming removed 7 bases from V and 5 bases from J; junction bases left unmatched: 9. The CDR3 sequence: CATSPSGFRDEQYF. The CDR3 region has the DNA TGTGCCACCAGCCCTAGCGGGTTTAGGGACGAGCAGTACTTC.

With regard to this clonotype: A much larger clone lies a single base off, so this may be a read error. V usage is TRBV10-3 and J usage is TRBJ2-5; D possibly corresponds to TRBD1 (6 bases). Per the germline V gene, CDR1 is ENHRY and CDR2 is SYGVKD. The CDR3 length is 14 residues. The CDR3 loop is CAISGTQGQGTQYF. The CDR3 DNA reads TGTGCCATCAGTGGAACTCAGGGACAAGGGACCCAGTACTTC.

The CDR3 region is CASSQGGLKRGDTQYF. CDR3 bases: TGTGCCAGCAGCCAAGGGGGACTAAAGCGTGGAGATACGCAGTATTTT. The V and J genes are TRBV11-2 and TRBJ2-3, with D possibly TRBD2 on 7 matching bases. Germline-derived CDR1 and CDR2 are SGHAT and FQNNGV. CDR3 size: 16 residues. The V end was cut by 5 bases, the J end by 5 bases, with 20 bases between.

In this sample, this clonotype turned up a few times. This chain connects TRBV29-1 to TRBJ1-4, with unresolved D. There are 13 residues in the CDR3. V lost 1 base and J lost 6, with 9 bases in between. The germline gives CDR1 SQVTM, CDR2 ANQGSEA. This chain's CDR3 is CSVEGGTDEKLFF. CDR3 in DNA: TGCAGCGTTGAAGGGGGAACGGATGAAAAACTGTTTTTT.

Regarding this clonotype: The junction departs from germline at one end; a sequencing error may be responsible. CDR3 sequence reads: CASSIARTGVPVGNIQYF. CDR3 DNA: TGTGCCAGCAGCATAGCGCGGACAGGGGTCCCAGTAGGAAACATTCAGTACTTC. The J gene is TRBJ2-4, the V gene TRBV7-9; TRBD1 agrees at 9 bases. There are 18 residues in the CDR3. Germline V gene lookup returns CDR1 SEHNR and CDR2 FQNEAQ (reference sequence).

This chain connects TRBV30 to TRBJ2-5; TRBD2 might be the D (5 bases). The germline V gene encodes CDR1 GTSNPN and CDR2 SVGIG (reference sequence). V was pared by 4 bases and J by 4 bases, with 7 bases between. This CDR3 is 11 amino acids long. The DNA for the CDR3 is TGTGCCTGGATCGGGGTAGAGACCCAGTACTTC. Translation: CAWIGVETQYF.

This clonotype came up a few times. The rearrangement joins TRBV19 to TRBJ2-1; 8 bases fit TRBD2. The CDR3 contains 15 residues. Per the germline V gene, CDR1 is LNHDA and CDR2 is SQIVND (reference sequence). V lost 6 bases and J lost 6; bases outside the gene matches: 10. In nucleotides, the CDR3 is TGTGCCAGTAGCGAAGCGGGAGTGAGAGGCAATGAGCAGTTCTTC. Translation gives CASSEAGVRGNEQFF.

This sequence joins TRBV28 and TRBJ2-1, with 12 bases identical to TRBD1. Germline values: CDR1 MDHEN, CDR2 SYDVKM. The CDR3 runs to 15 residues. With V trimmed by 10 bases and J by 9 bases, 13 bases remained unmatched. Here the CDR3 reads CATMPGQGAVGEQFF. DNA of the CDR3: TGTGCCACGATGCCGGGACAGGGGGCGGTCGGTGAGCAGTTCTTC.

In its sample, this clonotype was seen a few times. The V gene is TRBV7-2, the J gene TRBJ2-5, with D maybe TRBD2 (5 bases). The CDR3 is 14 residues long. The germline V gene has CDR1 SGHTA and CDR2 FQGNSA. V was shortened by 3 bases and J by 5 bases, with 13 bases between the two germline ends. The CDR3 DNA follows: TGTGCCAGCAGCTTGGACTGGTTTGGGGAGACCCAGTACTTC. It translates to CASSLDWFGETQYF.

The chain carries TRBV7-9 and TRBJ2-7; the D gene could be TRBD1 or TRBD2 (5 bases each). Trimming removed 0 bases from V and 6 bases from J, with 9 bases in between. The germline V gene encodes CDR1 SEHNR and CDR2 FQNEAQ (reference sequence). The CDR3 totals 13 residues. CDR3 coding DNA: TGTGCCAGCAGCTTAGCGTCAGGGACCGAGCAGTACTTC. Protein: CASSLASGTEQYF.

This clonotype was recorded at least ten times. The V gene is TRBV20-1, the J gene TRBJ2-1; D is unresolved. Trimming stripped 1 base from V and 13 bases from J, with 8 bases between. The CDR3 covers 10 residues. From germline, CDR1 is DFQATT and CDR2 SNEGSKA (reference sequence). Here the CDR3 reads CSARARPQFF. The CDR3 DNA reads TGCAGTGCTAGAGCCCGACCCCAGTTCTTC.

This rearrangement joins TRBV6-1 to TRBJ1-1; D is ambiguous. Germline-derived CDR1 and CDR2 are MNHNS and SASEGT. Trimming stripped 8 bases from V and 6 bases from J, with 13 bases between. This CDR3 spans 12 amino acids. The CDR3 DNA sequence: TGTGCCAGCGCTAGCTCACACCCTGAAGCTTTCTTT. This encodes CASASSHPEAFF.

There are many counts of this clonotype. The rearrangement links TRBV28 to TRBJ1-3; the D is unclear. V shed 3 bases and J shed 4 bases, with 13 bases lying between them. The CDR3 has 15 amino acids. Germline CDR1 and CDR2: MDHEN and SYDVKM. In nucleotides, the CDR3 is TGTGCCAGCAGTTTTTGGGGATCCTTCGGAAACACCATATATTTT. Amino acids: CASSFWGSFGNTIYF.

This clonotype was counted ten times or more. V and J are TRBV7-2 and TRBJ1-6, with a possible D match to TRBD1 (6 bases). Trimming cost V 4 bases and J 5 bases, with 21 bases left between them. The germline gives CDR1 SGHTA, CDR2 FQGNSA. The CDR3 is made up of 18 amino acids. The CDR3 bases are TGTGCCAGCAGCTCAGGAGCTGGGGGCGCCTTAAATAATTCACCCCTCCACTTT. Its protein is CASSSGAGGALNNSPLHF.

This clonotype was found a few times. The V gene is TRBV10-3, the J gene TRBJ2-1; 9 positions match TRBD2. With V trimmed by 11 bases and J by 8 bases, 10 bases remained unmatched. The CDR3 has 13 amino acids. Germline V lookup: CDR1 ENHRY, CDR2 SYGVKD. The DNA of the CDR3 is TGTGCCTATAGCGGGAGCTCTCGGGATGAGCAGTTCTTC. This translates into CAYSGSSRDEQFF.

This clonotype has ten or more counts. The J gene is TRBJ1-5, the V gene TRBV5-8, with D perhaps TRBD1 (6 bases). The CDR3 extends over 12 amino acids. Germline CDR1 SGHTS, CDR2 YDEGEE. V was trimmed by 9 bases and J by 4 bases, leaving 11 bases between them. CDR3 residues: CATQGLNQPQHF. The CDR3 nucleotides read TGTGCCACACAGGGCCTTAATCAGCCCCAGCATTTT.

This clonotype turned up a few times. The genes are TRBV6-1 and TRBJ1-1; no reliable D call. CDR1 is MNHNS, CDR2 SASEGT, per germline. V gave up 2 bases and J gave up 10 bases, with 17 bases separating them. The CDR3 is 14 amino acids. CDR3 bases: TGTGCCAGCAGTGAATTTCTGGGAGTCCTCTCAGCTTTCTTT. It codes for CASSEFLGVLSAFF.

This clonotype appeared many times. The chain links TRBV6-2 or TRBV6-3 to TRBJ2-5; D gene ambiguous. Germline assignment: CDR1 MNHEY and CDR2 SVGEGT. Deletions cut 0 bases from V and 2 bases from J, with 13 bases between. This CDR3 is built from 16 residues. DNA for the CDR3: TGTGCCAGCAGTTACTCGGCCCGGGTTACGCAAGAGACCCAGTACTTC. This gives the protein CASSYSARVTQETQYF.

The sample holds a few counts of this clonotype. J is TRBJ2-6 and V is TRBV20-1; no clear D gene. The CDR3 runs 15 residues. Trimming took 6 bases from V and 2 from J, leaving 14 bases between them. CDR1 is DFQATT and CDR2 is SNEGSKA in the germline V gene (reference sequence). DNA for the CDR3: TGCAGTGCCCCCGATGTCTTGGCTGGGGCCAACGTCCTGACTTTC. Translating it yields CSAPDVLAGANVLTF.

There are many counts of this clonotype. The chain joins TRBV2 to TRBJ2-6; D is ambiguous. The CDR3 contains 13 residues. The V and J ends lost 6 bases and 0 bases respectively, with 3 bases between them. The germline gives CDR1 SNHLY, CDR2 FYNNEI. DNA of the CDR3: TGTGCCAGCAGGGACTCTGGGGCCAACGTCCTGACTTTC. It specifies CASRDSGANVLTF.

This clonotype came up many times. The chain uses TRBV28 and TRBJ2-7, with 10 bases matching TRBD1. There are 15 residues in the CDR3. The trim removed 4 bases at V and 2 bases at J, leaving 5 bases unmatched. Germline V gives CDR1 MDHEN, CDR2 SYDVKM. For the CDR3, the DNA is TGTGCCAGCAGTTCCGGGACAGGGGACACCTACGAGCAGTACTTC. This sequence encodes CASSSGTGDTYEQYF.